The 17 T cell receptor beta chains below were found in one sample sequenced in a study of human T cells and chemical hapten exposure. One entry per CDR3 protein, called by TCRdb with MiXCR from the RACE reads. The sample shows 380,000 or so distinct CDR3 sequences, more than 4.5% of them seen only once. The time point: patch test 1, 2 weeks after DPC sensitization. Treatment indicated: therapeutic diphenylcyclopropenone sensitization with weekly scalp DPC. The starting material was whole blood, obtained in connection with sensitization to the hapten diphenylcyclopropenone (DPC). The receptors were gathered from a woman between 50 and 59 years old with alopecia areata. Some clones in this sample may be carry-over from other donors' samples.

This clonotype was seen at least ten times. The genes are TRBV10-3 and TRBJ2-6; 7 bases map to TRBD1. V trimming: 3 bases; J trimming: 1 base; junction bases outside the gene matches: 6. The CDR3 sequence is 17 residues long. The germline V gene has CDR1 ENHRY and CDR2 SYGVKD. This CDR3 is CAISDGTAVSGANVLTF. The DNA for the CDR3 is TGTGCCATCAGTGACGGGACAGCGGTTTCTGGGGCCAACGTCCTGACTTTC.

This clonotype has ten or more counts. The chain is built from TRBV29-1 and TRBJ2-5; TRBD2 aligns across 10 bases. CDR3 length: 15 residues. J lost 1 base, V lost 2 bases, and 4 bases had no gene match. The germline gives CDR1 SQVTM, CDR2 ANQGSEA. CDR3 nucleotides: TGCAGCGTTGAACTACTAGCGGGGCTCCAAGAGACCCAGTACTTC. Encoded protein: CSVELLAGLQETQYF.

There are many counts of this clonotype. The rearrangement links TRBV19 to TRBJ1-2; 7 nucleotides line up with TRBD1. The CDR3 is 14 amino acids. V was clipped by 7 bases and J by 2 bases; unmatched bases: 7. Germline V gene data show CDR1 as LNHDA and CDR2 as SQIVND (reference sequence). The DNA of the CDR3 is TGTGCCAGTACCGCCGGGACAGTCAACTATGGCTACACCTTC. Translated: CASTAGTVNYGYTF.

The chain has TRBV14 and TRBJ1-1, with D perhaps TRBD1 (6 bases). Per germline, CDR1 SGHDN and CDR2 FVKESK. The germline V and J ends were trimmed by 3 bases and 8 bases, with 22 bases remaining between them. This CDR3 region has 16 residues. CDR3 amino acids: CASSHNSGPGGAEAFF. The CDR3 coding sequence is TGTGCCAGCAGCCACAACAGCGGGCCCGGGGGCGCGGAAGCTTTCTTT.

This clonotype came up many times. V is TRBV7-2 and J is TRBJ1-1; D is unresolved. The V gene's germline CDR1 is SGHTA and CDR2 FQGNSA. The V end lost 3 bases, the J end lost 4 bases, and 12 bases lay between the germline ends. This CDR3 has 14 amino acids. The DNA for the CDR3 is TGTGCCAGCAGCTTCCCTCACCGGAGCACTGAAGCTTTCTTT. Its protein is CASSFPHRSTEAFF.

The rearrangement uses TRBV4-1 and TRBJ1-3, with D unclear. Trimming stripped 0 bases from V and 3 bases from J, with 12 bases between. Germline CDR1 and CDR2: MGHRA and YSYEKL. The length of the CDR3 is 16 residues. The CDR3 DNA reads TGCGCCAGCAGCCAAGACCCCGGCAATGTTGGAAACACCATATATTTT. Amino acids: CASSQDPGNVGNTIYF.

This clonotype was recorded at least ten times. V usage is TRBV7-9 and J usage is TRBJ2-7, with TRBD1 matching over 8 bases. The CDR3 runs 15 residues. The germline V gene has CDR1 SEHNR and CDR2 FQNEAQ (reference sequence). After removal of 4 bases from V and 4 bases from J, the junction contained 9 bases not matched to a gene. CDR3 sequence: CASSSRTGKWYEQYF. Written as DNA, the CDR3 is TGTGCCAGCAGCTCCCGGACAGGGAAATGGTACGAGCAGTACTTC.

The chain links TRBV7-2 to TRBJ2-2; the D gene is possibly TRBD2 (5 bases). This CDR3 has 15 residues. Deletions cut 4 bases from V and 0 bases from J, with 9 bases between. Germline assignment: CDR1 SGHTA and CDR2 FQGNSA. DNA for the CDR3: TGTGCCAGCAGCTCCCGGACTTCGAACACCGGGGAGCTGTTTTTT. It encodes CASSSRTSNTGELFF. Based on the CDR3 plus reference TRBV7-2 and TRBJ2-2, the full variable domain is GAGVSQSPSNKVTEKGKDVELRCDPISGHTALYWYRQSLGQGLEFLIYFQGNSAPDKSGLPSDRFSAERTGGSVSTLTIQRTQQEDSAVYLCASSSRTSNTGELFFGEGSRLTVL.

This clonotype was counted only a few times. This chain connects TRBV24-1 to TRBJ2-2, with D unclear. The CDR3 runs 12 residues. Trimming shortened V by 7 bases and J by 6 bases, and 8 bases separated the two germline ends. Germline V lookup: CDR1 KGHDR, CDR2 SFDVKD. The DNA for the CDR3 is TGTGCCACCAGCTTCGGACCCGGGGAGCTGTTTTTT. This codes for CATSFGPGELFF.

This clonotype showed up many times. V gene TRBV28 combines with J gene TRBJ2-3; 8 bases map to TRBD1. The CDR3 totals 15 residues. V trimming: 1 base; J trimming: 6 bases; junction bases outside the gene matches: 6. The germline CDR1 and CDR2 sequences are MDHEN and SYDVKM. The CDR3 DNA reads TGTGCCAGCAGTTTATCAGGGGGCGGTGCGGATACGCAGTATTTT. Its protein product is CASSLSGGGADTQYF. Supplemented by reference TRBV28 and TRBJ2-3, the full variable domain reads DVKVTQSSRYLVKRTGEKVFLECVQDMDHENMFWYRQDPGLGLRLIYFSYDVKMKEKGDIPEGYSVSREKKERFSLILESASTNQTSMYLCASSLSGGGADTQYFGPGTRLTVL.

This clonotype was picked up many times. The V and J genes are TRBV6-5 and TRBJ2-7; D gene ambiguous. The CDR3 runs 16 residues. V lost 0 bases, J lost 2 bases, and 14 bases lay in between. Germline V lookup: CDR1 MNHEY, CDR2 SVGAGI. CDR3 coding DNA: TGTGCCAGCAGTTACTCCCCAGCTACTCAACCCTACGAGCAGTACTTC. Translation gives CASSYSPATQPYEQYF.

There are a few counts of this clonotype. The rearrangement joins TRBV7-2 to TRBJ1-3, with D unclear. V was clipped by 1 base and J by 0 bases, with 10 bases between them. Germline V gives CDR1 SGHTA, CDR2 FQGNSA. This CDR3 is built from 16 residues. Here the CDR3 DNA reads TGTGCCAGCAGCTTAGGTTCAGGCATCTCTGGAAACACCATATATTTT. Amino acid sequence: CASSLGSGISGNTIYF.

Turning to this clonotype: A much larger clone is a single base away; this may be a read error. The rearrangement uses TRBV9 and TRBJ2-7; D unresolved. The germline V gene has CDR1 SGDLS and CDR2 YYNGEE. There are 15 residues in the CDR3. The germline V and J ends were trimmed by 2 bases and 2 bases, with 14 bases remaining between them. This CDR3 reads CASSVSTRITYEQYF. In DNA form, the CDR3 reads TGTGCCAGCAGCGTTTCGACACGGATCACCTACGAGCAGTACTTC. Combining the CDR3 with reference TRBV9 and TRBJ2-7 gives the whole variable domain DSGVTQTPKHLITATGQRVTLRCSPRSGDLSVYWYQQSLDQGLQFLIQYYNGEERAKGNILERFSAQQFPDLHSELNLSSLELGDSALYFCASSVSTRITYEQYFGPGTRLTVT.

This clonotype was counted many times. The chain is built from TRBV7-2 and TRBJ1-1; TRBD1 matches 7 bases. The trim removed 1 base at V and 4 bases at J, leaving 12 bases unmatched. Germline V lookup: CDR1 SGHTA, CDR2 FQGNSA. This CDR3 is 17 amino acids long. CDR3: CASSLVGQGGMSTEAFF. The CDR3 DNA reads as TGTGCCAGCAGCTTAGTTGGTCAGGGGGGAATGAGCACTGAAGCTTTCTTT.

The chain carries TRBV5-1 and TRBJ2-1; perhaps TRBD2 as D (6 bases). Germline CDR1 reads SGHRS; CDR2 reads YFSETQ. V shed 0 bases and J shed 6 bases, with 13 bases lying between them. The CDR3 totals 15 residues. CDR3 bases: TGCGCCAGCAGCTTGGCGGAGCGGGCCCGCAATGAGCAGTTCTTC. Its translation is CASSLAERARNEQFF.

This clonotype showed up just a few times. The rearrangement links TRBV15 to TRBJ1-5; D remains ambiguous. This CDR3 spans 14 amino acids. Germline CDR1 is LNHNV and CDR2 is YYDKDF (reference sequence). The ends were cut back, 6 bases at V and 0 bases at J, with 9 bases in the middle. CDR3 protein: CATRAVNSNQPQHF. Written as DNA, the CDR3 is TGTGCCACCAGGGCGGTGAATAGCAATCAGCCCCAGCATTTT.

The genes are TRBV20-1 and TRBJ2-3, with TRBD1 matching over 10 bases. In germline, CDR1 is DFQATT, CDR2 SNEGSKA (reference sequence). V shed 1 base and J 6 bases; nucleotides not matched to a gene: 4. The CDR3 extends over 14 amino acids. CDR3 sequence (DNA): TGCAGTGCTAGAGGACAGGGGGCAGGGGATACGCAGTATTTT. Its translation: CSARGQGAGDTQYF.